This T cell receptor (beta chain) came from a study of shared clonotypes between healthy human individuals. This clone is a singleton in its sample. Repertoires were generated with immunoSEQ multiplex PCR, while TCRdb's copy carries only in-frame clones and drops some. The sample includes just over 2,000,000 clones, approximately 95% of them seen just once. Terminally differentiated effector memory CD45RA+ cells were excluded from the naive CD8 cells, which were CD45RO-negative and positively selected for CCR7. Donors included only healthy HIV-negative adults lacking recent acute infections or vaccinations. CDR1 is SEHNR, CDR2 FQNEAQ, per germline (reference sequence). The CDR3 loop spans 13 amino acids. Trimming cost V 5 bases and J 6 bases, with 12 bases left between them.

The sequenced sample consisted of naive CD8+ T cells sorted from blood. The chain is built from TRBV7-9 and TRBJ2-3; D is uncertain. This receptor was obtained from a man younger than 30 in good health. The CDR3 coding sequence is TGTGCCAGCAGCCCCGTGGCCGCGGATACGCAGTATTTT. This sequence encodes CASSPVAADTQYF.